The 30 T cell receptor beta chains below come from one sample, sequenced in a study of cytomegalovirus exposure and HLA in healthy donors (dated by TCRdb to the late 2010s). Libraries came from the immunoSEQ multiplex PCR assay. For the multiplex PCR, a mixture combining 60 forward primers for TCR Vbeta segments and 13 reverse primers for TCR Jbeta segments was used. The table comes from immuneACCESS by way of TCRdb, which keeps in-frame sequences with V and J called. Part of the clones is missing from these tables; in studies checked, under half for an unresolved V gene and the rest for unknown reasons. The sample table contains approximately 130,000 clones; only one count was recorded for about 77% of them. Of the sample, 1.2% falls within the top ten clones. The sequenced sample was PBMCs. The receptors stem from a man aged 50 to 60 in good health and CMV-seronegative.

V gene TRBV9 combines with J gene TRBJ2-3; D gene unclear. CDR1 is SGDLS and CDR2 is YYNGEE in the germline V gene. There are 13 residues in the CDR3. V lost 4 bases and J lost 6, with 12 bases in between. In DNA, the CDR3 is TGTGCCAGCAGCCCCAGCCCCGGGGATACGCAGTATTTT. This codes for CASSPSPGDTQYF.

The rearrangement links TRBV7-2 to TRBJ2-1; 8 bases fit TRBD2. V was clipped by 7 bases and J by 9 bases; unmatched bases: 14. CDR1 and CDR2 from the germline V gene are SGHTA and FQGNSA. The CDR3 is 15 residues long. CDR3 sequence reads: CASNNPGLGGIEQFF. CDR3 DNA sequence: TGTGCCAGCAATAACCCGGGACTAGGAGGCATTGAGCAGTTCTTC.

V usage is TRBV6-6 and J usage is TRBJ1-4; D call uncertain. V dropped 9 bases and J dropped 3 bases, with 8 bases sitting between them. This CDR3 comprises 12 residues. Germline V CDR1 and CDR2: MNHNY, SVGAGI (reference sequence). CDR3 region: CASRYPNEKLFF. For the CDR3, the DNA is TGTGCCAGTCGCTATCCTAATGAAAAACTGTTTTTT.

This chain uses TRBV28 with TRBJ2-1; a weak D match, TRBD2 (7 bases). The CDR3 covers 14 residues. Germline CDR1 reads MDHEN; CDR2 reads SYDVKM. The germline V and J ends were trimmed by 2 bases and 4 bases, with 9 bases remaining between them. In DNA form, the CDR3 reads TGTGCCAGCAGTTTAAGGGGGGGATACAATGAGCAGTTCTTC. It is translated as CASSLRGGYNEQFF.

This rearrangement joins TRBV28 to TRBJ1-3; a possible D gene is TRBD1 (5 bases). Looked up from germline, CDR1 is MDHEN and CDR2 is SYDVKM. The CDR3 length is 19 residues. The V gene lost 6 bases and the J gene lost 0 bases, with 24 bases spanning the gap. The CDR3 nucleotides are TGTGCCAGCAGATCCTCTGGGGGGTGGGCGGAACACTCTGGAAACACCATATATTTT. Its translation: CASRSSGGWAEHSGNTIYF.

The J gene is TRBJ2-1, the V gene TRBV13; 13 bases line up with TRBD2. CDR1 is PRHDT and CDR2 is FYEKMQ in the germline V gene (reference sequence). The CDR3 is 16 amino acids. The J segment lost 12 bases and the V segment lost 0 bases, leaving 8 bases of the junction unmatched. This CDR3 reads CASSLGGLAGDGRQFF. CDR3 DNA sequence: TGTGCCAGCAGCTTAGGAGGACTAGCGGGAGACGGGAGGCAGTTCTTC.

The rearrangement links TRBV29-1 to TRBJ2-2; D is unclear. The CDR3 length is 10 residues. V was cut by 7 bases and J by 6 bases, with 6 bases left in between. Looked up from germline, CDR1 is SQVTM and CDR2 is ANQGSEA. In nucleotides, the CDR3 is TGCAGCGCGGTGGCCGGGGAGCTGTTTTTT. The encoded protein is CSAVAGELFF.

CDR3 region: CASSLLVYNEQFF. The CDR3 DNA is TGTGCCAGCAGCTTGTTAGTCTACAATGAGCAGTTCTTC. The chain links TRBV5-6 to TRBJ2-1; D is ambiguous. Germline V gene data show CDR1 as SGHDT and CDR2 as YYEEEE. V lost 1 base and J 3 bases, leaving 5 bases between the germline ends. The length of the CDR3 is 13 residues.

The V call is TRBV6-1, the J call TRBJ2-2; tentatively, D is TRBD1 (6 bases). The germline V gene encodes CDR1 MNHNS and CDR2 SASEGT. There are 14 residues in the CDR3. V was trimmed by 5 bases and J by 4 bases, leaving 11 bases between them. The CDR3 nucleotides are TGTGCCAGCAGTACAGGGCCGGGCACCGGGGAGCTGTTTTTT. Protein product: CASSTGPGTGELFF.

The chain joins TRBV27 to TRBJ1-1, with 10 bases matching TRBD1. Germline V gene sequence: CDR1 MNHEY, CDR2 SMNVEV (reference sequence). The CDR3 runs to 13 residues. Unmatched junction bases numbered 4, after V lost 2 bases and J lost 10 bases. The CDR3 sequence: CASSLDRGQVAFF. The CDR3 DNA follows: TGTGCCAGCAGTTTAGACAGGGGGCAAGTAGCTTTCTTT.

Only a few counts were recorded for this clone. The CDR3 loop is CASSLAGGPRGTQYF. CDR3 DNA sequence: TGCGCCAGCAGCCTGGCAGGGGGCCCAAGAGGGACCCAGTACTTC. This chain uses TRBV5-1 with TRBJ2-5; 8 nucleotides agree with TRBD1. The germline gives CDR1 SGHRS, CDR2 YFSETQ. Germline trimming cut 4 bases from V and 7 bases from J; bases unmatched to any gene: 12. This CDR3 comprises 15 residues. Looking up the rest from reference TRBV5-1 and TRBJ2-5 gives the full variable domain: KAGVTQTPRYLIKTRGQQVTLSCSPISGHRSVSWYQQTPGQGLQFLFEYFSETQRNKGNFPGRFSGRQFSNSRSEMNVSTLELGDSALYLCASSLAGGPRGTQYFGPGTRLLVL.

The gene calls are TRBV9 and TRBJ1-1; 8 nucleotides line up with TRBD1. The CDR3 spans 16 residues. CDR1 and CDR2 from the germline V gene are SGDLS and YYNGEE. V gave up 3 bases and J gave up 1 base; unmatched junction bases: 8. In nucleotides, the CDR3 is TGTGCCAGCAGCGGAGGACAGGGAGCCGGGAACACTGAAGCTTTCTTT. This gives the protein CASSGGQGAGNTEAFF.

On this clone itself: A junction end diverges from the germline sequence, so it may reflect a read error. The chain uses TRBV7-9 and TRBJ2-1, with D possibly TRBD2 on 5 matching bases. The germline V gene has CDR1 SEHNR and CDR2 FQNEAQ (reference sequence). CDR3 length equals 12 residues. CDR3 sequence: CSSTASLNEQFF. CDR3 sequence (DNA): TGTTCCAGCACAGCTAGCCTCAATGAGCAGTTCTTC.

V is TRBV30 and J is TRBJ2-2; 8 bases match TRBD2. The germline gives CDR1 GTSNPN, CDR2 SVGIG (reference sequence). The CDR3 totals 14 residues. J was trimmed by 0 bases and V by 4 bases; bases with no gene match: 1. As DNA, the CDR3 is TGTGCCTGGACTAGCGGGTCGAACACCGGGGAGCTGTTTTTT. This translates into CAWTSGSNTGELFF.

The V and J genes are TRBV2 and TRBJ2-1; weak D call: TRBD2 (7 bases). V shed 3 bases and J shed 6 bases, with 12 bases lying between them. This CDR3 contains 14 residues. The V gene's germline CDR1 is SNHLY and CDR2 FYNNEI. CDR3: CASSDRGRANEQFF. Written as DNA, the CDR3 is TGTGCCAGCAGTGATAGGGGGAGGGCCAATGAGCAGTTCTTC.

The chain is built from TRBV21-1 and TRBJ2-3; TRBD2 is taken as the D call from the table, unchecked against the DNA. TRBV21-1 is a pseudogene. The CDR3 loop spans 15 amino acids. CDR3 DNA sequence: TGTGCCAGCAGAACCGTAGCGGGAGGACCAGATACGCAGTATTTT. Translation: CASRTVAGGPDTQYF.

V is TRBV9 and J is TRBJ2-7, with TRBD1 matching over 7 bases. Trimming at V came to 4 bases and at J to 7 bases, leaving 5 bases not matched to a gene. Germline lookup yields CDR1 SGDLS and CDR2 YYNGEE. This CDR3 spans 12 amino acids. The CDR3 DNA follows: TGTGCCAGCAGCAGGGGGCCAAATGAGCAGTACTTC. Translating gives CASSRGPNEQYF.

The V gene is TRBV6-1, the J gene TRBJ2-2; 9 bases are a match to TRBD2. The CDR3 totals 16 residues. Germline assignment: CDR1 MNHNS and CDR2 SASEGT. J was trimmed by 4 bases and V by 2 bases; bases with no gene match: 5. CDR3 DNA: TGTGCCAGCAGTGAAATCGCTAGCGGGACCACCGGGGAGCTGTTTTTT. It translates to CASSEIASGTTGELFF.

The V call is TRBV9, the J call TRBJ2-3, with TRBD2 matching 13 bases. The CDR3 is 16 residues long. V shed 2 bases and J 4 bases; nucleotides not matched to a gene: 4. Germline V CDR1 and CDR2: SGDLS, YYNGEE. The CDR3 here is CASSVGTSGTADTQYF. The CDR3 nucleotides read TGTGCCAGCAGCGTTGGGACTAGCGGGACCGCAGATACGCAGTATTTT.

The J gene is TRBJ2-7, the V gene TRBV6-5, with TRBD1 identical over 7 bases. The germline gives CDR1 MNHEY, CDR2 SVGAGI. V was pared by 2 bases and J by 2 bases, with 6 bases of the junction left unmatched. This CDR3 is 15 amino acids long. In DNA form, the CDR3 reads TGTGCCAGCAGTTACACTGGGCAGGGGGCCTACGAGCAGTACTTC. This codes for CASSYTGQGAYEQYF.

The rearrangement joins TRBV7-9 to TRBJ1-1; D is possibly TRBD1 (6 bases). This CDR3 has 17 residues. Germline CDR1 SEHNR, CDR2 FQNEAQ (reference sequence). The V end lost 3 bases, the J end lost 0 bases, and 17 bases lay between the germline ends. This chain's CDR3 is CASSFGGQLTMNTEAFF. The CDR3, as DNA: TGTGCCAGCAGCTTTGGGGGACAATTAACGATGAACACTGAAGCTTTCTTT.

This rearrangement joins TRBV6-5 to TRBJ2-7; 8 bases map to TRBD1. This CDR3 comprises 15 residues. V lost 2 bases, J lost 1 base, and 4 bases stayed unmatched. Per germline, CDR1 MNHEY and CDR2 SVGAGI. For the CDR3, the DNA is TGTGCCAGCAGTTACGCCCGGACAGGGTCCTACGAGCAGTACTTC. Translation: CASSYARTGSYEQYF.

This chain connects TRBV6-5 to TRBJ1-5; D is possibly TRBD1 (5 bases). V was pared by 6 bases and J by 2 bases, with 11 bases between. Germline loops: CDR1 MNHEY, CDR2 SVGAGI. The CDR3 contains 14 residues. The CDR3 reads CASRLGGGNQPQHF. The CDR3 DNA follows: TGTGCCAGCAGACTTGGGGGGGGCAATCAGCCCCAGCATTTT.

The chain recombines TRBV4-1 with TRBJ2-2; D may be TRBD1 (5 bases). In germline, CDR1 is MGHRA, CDR2 YSYEKL. There are 16 residues in the CDR3. Trimming left V 3 bases short and J 1 base short, with 12 bases between. The CDR3 reads CASSHDIGQNTGELFF. As DNA, the CDR3 is TGCGCCAGCAGCCACGATATTGGACAGAACACCGGGGAGCTGTTTTTT.

The chain combines TRBV4-1 with TRBJ2-2, with D possibly matching TRBD2 (6 bases). This CDR3 comprises 18 residues. V was cut by 4 bases and J by 0 bases, with 18 bases left in between. Germline loops: CDR1 MGHRA, CDR2 YSYEKL. CDR3 amino acids: CASSPGITSRSNTGELFF. The CDR3 nucleotides are TGCGCCAGCAGCCCAGGAATTACTAGCCGATCGAACACCGGGGAGCTGTTTTTT.

As for this clone: The junction departs from germline at one end; a sequencing error may be responsible. V gene TRBV7-7 combines with J gene TRBJ2-1, with 8 bases matching TRBD2. Germline lookup yields CDR1 SSHAT and CDR2 FNYEAQ (reference sequence). CDR3 length: 16 residues. CDR3 sequence (DNA): TGTGCTAGCAGCTTAGGTACAGCGGGAGCCTACAATGAGCAGTTCTTC. This codes for CASSLGTAGAYNEQFF.

The genes are TRBV6-5 and TRBJ1-1; D is ambiguous. With 0 bases removed from V and 3 bases from J, the gap between germline ends came to 8 bases. Germline-derived CDR1 and CDR2 are MNHEY and SVGAGI. CDR3 size: 14 residues. DNA of the CDR3: TGTGCCAGCAGTTACTCGAGTACCTACACTGAAGCTTTCTTT. Amino acid sequence: CASSYSSTYTEAFF.

The chain has TRBV2 and TRBJ2-1, with 14 bases identical to TRBD2. This CDR3 has 14 residues. Per germline, CDR1 SNHLY and CDR2 FYNNEI. V shed 6 bases, J shed 8 bases, and the junction held 3 bases outside the gene matches. CDR3 coding DNA: TGTGCCAGCAGAATGGGACTAGCGGGAGATGAGCAGTTCTTC. This codes for CASRMGLAGDEQFF.

The CDR3 coding sequence is TGCAGCGTTGGGAGCTGGGATGGCTACACCTTC. Its translation is CSVGSWDGYTF. This chain links TRBV29-1 with TRBJ1-2; no definite D call. Looked up from germline, CDR1 is SQVTM and CDR2 is ANQGSEA. Trimming removed 4 bases from V and 6 bases from J, with 9 bases in between. The CDR3 is 11 amino acids.

The chain recombines TRBV28 with TRBJ2-2; 8 bases align to TRBD1. The CDR3 totals 15 residues. Germline assignment: CDR1 MDHEN and CDR2 SYDVKM. V was clipped by 5 bases and J by 5 bases; unmatched bases: 7. This CDR3 is CASSGRDRRTGELFF. The CDR3 nucleotides are TGTGCCAGCAGTGGCCGGGACAGGAGGACCGGGGAGCTGTTTTTT.